This T cell receptor (beta chain) was retrieved from a study of blood T cell repertoires in COVID-19. About the research overall: There were acute and convalescent COVID-19 samples, and they came from the United States, Italy and Spain. PBMCs, B-cell-depleted T cells, or T cells were the source of the cDNA or gDNA that made up the material.

Authors' processing steps: The assay estimated nucleated cells by amplifying reference gene primers. TCRdb keeps only in-frame clones here, not all; method: immunoSEQ multiplex PCR. That table furnishes V, J and clone size, whereas the DNA furnished D and trimming. This sample yields about 140,000 clones, of which about 90% are seen a single time; roughly a tenth belongs to the top ten. CDR1 is SQVTM, CDR2 ANQGSEA, per germline. Deletions cut 0 bases from V and 6 bases from J, with 18 bases between. The CDR3 is made up of 15 amino acids. The V gene is TRBV29-1, the J gene TRBJ2-7; the D gene is possibly TRBD2 (7 bases). This sequence originates from a man in his 60s with active or convalescent COVID-19. Sequencing input: peripheral blood. The CDR3 DNA reads TGCAGCGTTGAAGATAGCAGGGTGAGGGGGGGCGAGCAGTACTTC. Residues: CSVEDSRVRGGEQYF.